This TCR beta chain was observed in a study of T cells after yellow fever vaccination. Via MiXCR, TCRdb re-called the 5' RACE reads, giving one row per CDR3 protein. Of more than 450,000 distinct CDR3 sequences listed, 20% to 25% were seen once; the top ten hold around 17%. CDR3 length: 12 residues. CDR1 and CDR2 from the germline V gene are DFQATT and SNEGSKA (reference sequence). Trimming took 5 bases from V and 4 from J, leaving 8 bases between them. The specimen was PBMCs, collected about 21 days after the first yellow fever vaccination. The V call is TRBV20-1, the J call TRBJ2-2; D unclear. This clonotype originated in a man younger than 35 who received the YFV17D yellow fever vaccine. CDR3 in DNA: TGCAGTGCTGGGCCGTCCACCGGGGAGCTGTTTTTT. Amino acids: CSAGPSTGELFF.